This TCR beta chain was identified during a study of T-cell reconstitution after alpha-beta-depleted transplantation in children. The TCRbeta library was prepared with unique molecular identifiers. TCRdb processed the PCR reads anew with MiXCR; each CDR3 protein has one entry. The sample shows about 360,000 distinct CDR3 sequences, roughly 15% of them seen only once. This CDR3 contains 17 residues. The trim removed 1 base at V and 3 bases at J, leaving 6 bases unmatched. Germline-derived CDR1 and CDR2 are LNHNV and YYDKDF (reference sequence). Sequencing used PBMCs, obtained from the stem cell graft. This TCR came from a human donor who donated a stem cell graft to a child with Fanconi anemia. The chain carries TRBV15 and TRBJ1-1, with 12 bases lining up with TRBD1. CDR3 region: CATSRVTGTGGDTEAFF. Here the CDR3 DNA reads TGTGCCACCAGCAGAGTTACCGGGACAGGGGGCGACACTGAAGCTTTCTTT.